This record looks at one T cell receptor beta chain sequence and its context. This entry comes from a study of blood T cell repertoires in COVID-19. The overall study: Sites in the United States, Italy and Spain provided acute and convalescent COVID-19 samples.

Some clones are missing from TCRdb's copy, which holds only in-frame ones; the method was immunoSEQ multiplex PCR. The sample lists some 160,000 clones, approximately 85% occurring once. Germline V gene sequence: CDR1 LNHDA, CDR2 SQIVND (reference sequence). This CDR3 contains 13 residues. The V end lost 0 bases, the J end lost 7 bases, and 9 bases lay between the germline ends. The chain links TRBV19 to TRBJ2-5, with a possible D match to TRBD2 (5 bases). Sequenced sample: peripheral blood. This receptor was identified in a woman aged 80 or older with COVID-19, enrolled during active disease. The chain's CDR3 is CASSIDQAGTQYF. Here the CDR3 DNA reads TGTGCCAGTAGTATAGATCAGGCGGGGACCCAGTACTTC.